The next 3 T cell receptor beta chains were all read from a single sample in a study of T cell responses to AZD1222 COVID-19 vaccine. TCRdb keeps only in-frame clones here, not all; method: immunoSEQ multiplex PCR. The table shows over 95,000 clones, with approximately 91% occurring only once. The specimen was peripheral blood, collected 28 days after the second AZD1222 dose. These TCRs come from an adult who received the AZD1222 COVID-19 vaccine.

The genes are TRBV3-1 (or the pseudogene TRBV3-2) and TRBJ2-4; D is ambiguous. Germline V lookup: CDR1 LGHDT, CDR2 YNNKEL (reference sequence). The CDR3 is 14 amino acids. Trimming stripped 4 bases from V and 0 bases from J, with 7 bases between. CDR3 in DNA: TGTGCCAGCAGCCCCACGTTAGCCAAAAACATTCAGTACTTC. Amino acid sequence: CASSPTLAKNIQYF.

The chain carries TRBV11-3 and TRBJ2-1; TRBD2 might be the D (5 bases). The V and J ends lost 6 bases and 7 bases respectively, with 22 bases between them. The CDR3 is 16 amino acids. Germline V gene sequence: CDR1 SGHNT, CDR2 YENEEA. Here the CDR3 reads CASSLLGPGPRNEQFF. CDR3 bases: TGTGCCAGCAGTCTACTAGGCCCGGGCCCGAGAAATGAGCAGTTCTTC.

V is TRBV29-1 and J is TRBJ2-5, with TRBD1 identical over 8 bases. CDR1 is SQVTM, CDR2 ANQGSEA, per germline. The CDR3 is 11 residues long. The junction had 2 bases not matched to a gene; V was cut back by 7 bases and J by 4 bases. The CDR3 loop reads CSADRGETQYF. CDR3 coding DNA: TGCAGCGCTGACAGGGGAGAGACCCAGTACTTC.